This paragraph reports one T cell receptor (beta chain). What it binds is unknown. The PCR made use of 60 Vbeta and 13 Jbeta primers. Clones were sequenced by immunoSEQ multiplex PCR, and TCRdb holds only the in-frame ones, with some missing. The data show around 130,000 clones, about 80% seen once. The source of the sample is a study of cytomegalovirus exposure and HLA in healthy donors. Study information: Among 398 genotyped donors, approximately 80% fell in the Caucasian-associated ancestry cluster.

Study-wide points: According to a later analysis, donors in an Asian-associated ancestry cluster reportedly had fewer N-insertions than the roughly 630-donor mean. Equally common other TCR beta chains were less clonally expanded than HLA-associated ones, a later analysis found. Earlier analysis looked at TCR beta V segments, and most were productive about 90% or about 30% of the time.

The receptor was isolated from a middle-aged man in good health and CMV-seronegative. Source material: PBMCs.

CDR3 protein: CASSLSGGYNNEQFF. The CDR3 DNA is TGCGCCAGCAGCTTATCAGGGGGCTATAACAATGAGCAGTTCTTC. The chain employs TRBV5-1 and TRBJ2-1, with TRBD1 matching over 8 bases. The CDR3 length is 15 residues. V shed 2 bases and J 5 bases; nucleotides not matched to a gene: 6. Germline values: CDR1 SGHRS, CDR2 YFSETQ.